This T cell receptor (beta chain) stems from a study of identical twins. The CDR3 is 17 amino acids. Per germline, CDR1 KGHSH and CDR2 LQKENI. Deletions cut 0 bases from V and 0 bases from J, with 13 bases between. Study-wide points: Within twin pairs, the out-of-frame alpha sequences they shared showed excess low generation probability. Partial confounding of zero-insertion analyses by invariant MAIT and iNKT cells was possible. Models underestimated out-of-frame TCR alpha sharing in monozygotic twins.

This clonotype was seen only once. The antigen is undetermined. Only healthy Caucasians were included as donors. TCRdb reprocessed the 5' RACE reads with MiXCR, giving one entry per CDR3 protein. The data show roughly 1.6 million distinct CDR3 sequences, 32% seen once. The rearrangement uses TRBV18 and TRBJ2-3; D gene unclear. Sequenced material: cord blood. The clonotype originates from a newborn girl in good health. The CDR3 sequence is CASSPPASGASTDTQYF. CDR3 DNA sequence: TGTGCCAGCTCACCACCAGCATCAGGCGCTAGCACAGATACGCAGTATTTT.